The T cell receptor beta chain described here comes from a study of blood T cell repertoires in COVID-19 (dated by TCRdb to about 2020). As for the study more broadly: The collaborator samples originated in the United States, Italy and Spain and spanned the acute and convalescent phases of COVID-19. Where available, HLA class I and class II types were obtained from metadata supplied by the sample provider rather than from assay-based typing. Deeply sampled blood TCRbeta repertoires from subjects exposed to, actively infected with, or recovered from COVID-19 were included in the dataset. Samples were obtained from the ongoing ImmuneRACE study (first 160 participants) and from 950 to 1,500 subjects provided by 6 global collaborators. The sample metadata nearly always contained a de-identified subject ID, COVID-19 status, age in years and sex. The prospective study material was composed of cDNA or gDNA derived from T cells, B-cell-depleted T cells, or PBMCs. A freely available public database, intended as a resource for researchers studying the immune response to SARS-CoV-2, is where the repertoires were released.

In the case of this clone: No cognate antigen has been identified for it. No base qualities exist here, and no much larger clone lies one base off it.

The paper as a whole reports these results and caveats: The quantity of clinical and demographic metadata differed by source and by participant and was supplied without curation.

V is pruned by 0 bases and J by 0 bases, leaving 7 bases of the junction without a gene match. The CDR3 measures 17 amino acids from cysteine to phenylalanine. CDR3 DNA only is kept here, 51 bases in frame from base 1. The germline V gene yields MGHRA for CDR1 and YSYEKL for CDR2. TCRbeta CDR3 regions were amplified from genomic DNA by means of the immunoSEQ Assay, a bias-controlled multiplex PCR. From the authors' description of their analysis: Nucleated cell counts per sample were estimated from amplification of reference gene primers within the assay. To quantify the absolute abundance of each unique TCRbeta CDR3 rearrangement, sequence reads were collapsed and filtered. For each sample, productive Simpson clonality was calculated as the square root of Simpson's diversity index over productive rearrangements. TCRdb's version of the immuneACCESS table is confined to in-frame rearrangements and falls short of the full clone set. An unresolved V gene accounts for under half of the shortfall where checked; the remainder is of unknown origin. V, J and clone size are those of that table, while D and trimming were read from the DNA. The sample records some 65,000 clones, 65% to 85% of which are singletons. The ten biggest clones cover approximately 6% of the sample.

The collaborating institutions used their own protocols to collect whole blood in K2EDTA tubes. For TCRbeta analysis, collaborators shipped samples in one of three forms: frozen whole blood, isolated PBMCs, or DNA extracted from either of those sample types. The TCR originated in an older woman with acute or convalescent COVID-19. The sample comprised peripheral blood. Recombination linked TRBV4-1 to TRBJ1-1; 7 bases in between match TRBD1. The bases are TGCGCCAGCAGCCAAGATTCGAGGGGGCGGATGAACACTGAAGCTTTCTTT. Its product reads: CASSQDSRGRMNTEAFF.